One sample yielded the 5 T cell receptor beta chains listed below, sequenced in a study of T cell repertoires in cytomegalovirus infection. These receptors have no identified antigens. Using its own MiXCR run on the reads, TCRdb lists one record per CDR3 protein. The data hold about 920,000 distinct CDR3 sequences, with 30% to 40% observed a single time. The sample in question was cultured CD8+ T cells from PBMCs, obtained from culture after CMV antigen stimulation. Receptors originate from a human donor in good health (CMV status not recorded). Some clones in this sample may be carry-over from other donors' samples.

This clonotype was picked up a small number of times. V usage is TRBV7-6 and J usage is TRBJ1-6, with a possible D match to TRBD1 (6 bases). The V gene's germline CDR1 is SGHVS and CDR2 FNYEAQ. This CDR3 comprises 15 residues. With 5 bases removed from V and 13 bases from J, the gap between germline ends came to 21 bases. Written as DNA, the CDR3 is TGTGCCAGCAGCCCTTCCGGACAGTGGAATGCGCCCCTCCACTTT. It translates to CASSPSGQWNAPLHF.

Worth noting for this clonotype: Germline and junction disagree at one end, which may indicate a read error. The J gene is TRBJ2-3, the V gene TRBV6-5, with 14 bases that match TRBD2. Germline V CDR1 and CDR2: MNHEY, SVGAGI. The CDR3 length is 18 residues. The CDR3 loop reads CASSYRGLAGANTATQYF. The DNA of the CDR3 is TGTGCCAGCAGTTACAGGGGACTAGCGGGGGCAAACACAGCTACGCAGTATTTT.

As DNA, the CDR3 is TGTGCCATCAAAGTTGCGACTAGCGGGGGTAAGGATACGCAGTATTTT. As protein: CAIKVATSGGKDTQYF. The rearrangement uses TRBV10-3 and TRBJ2-3, with 12 bases aligning to TRBD2. Germline CDR1 is ENHRY and CDR2 is SYGVKD. J gave up 6 bases and V 7 bases, and 11 bases lay outside the gene matches. The CDR3 sequence is 16 residues long.

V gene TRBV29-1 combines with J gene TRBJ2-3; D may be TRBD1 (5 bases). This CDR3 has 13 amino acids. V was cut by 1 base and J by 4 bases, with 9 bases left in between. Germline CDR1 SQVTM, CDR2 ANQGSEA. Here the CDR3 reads CSVEGAGPDTQYF. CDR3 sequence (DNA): TGCAGCGTTGAAGGGGCAGGGCCAGATACGCAGTATTTT.

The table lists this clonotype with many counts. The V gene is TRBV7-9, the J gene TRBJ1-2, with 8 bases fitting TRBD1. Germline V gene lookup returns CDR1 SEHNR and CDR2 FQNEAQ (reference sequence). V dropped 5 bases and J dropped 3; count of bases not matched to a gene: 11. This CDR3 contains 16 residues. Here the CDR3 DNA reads TGTGCCAGCAGCCGATCGGACAGGGAAAATGACTATGGCTACACCTTC. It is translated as CASSRSDRENDYGYTF.